This is a list of T cell receptor beta chains from one sample in a study of shared clonotypes between healthy human individuals. Clones were read by immunoSEQ multiplex PCR, and TCRdb kept only the in-frame ones, dropping some. The sample lists 650,000 to 750,000 clones; approximately 75% were seen once. Sequences were obtained from memory CD4+ T cells sorted from blood. All receptors derive from a woman between 25 and 40 years old in good health. Each CDR3 is given with its conserved first and last residue. The order of the fields is D gene, J gene, V gene, clone size, CDR3 length, CDR3 protein, CDR3 DNA. A D gene is named only where the DNA matches it firmly. Part of the rows lack a size; the others show once, few, many or a class for expanded clones.

D gene: -; J gene: TRBJ2-3; V gene: TRBV2; clone size: -; CDR3 length: 13; CDR3 protein: CASNGGGPDTQYF; CDR3 DNA: TGTGCCAGCAACGGAGGGGGGCCAGATACGCAGTATTTT
D gene: TRBD1; J gene: TRBJ2-6; V gene: TRBV4-1; clone size: -; CDR3 length: 20; CDR3 protein: CASSTRGLDRASTGANVLTF; CDR3 DNA: TGCGCCAGCTCGACCAGGGGGCTTGACAGGGCCTCCACTGGGGCCAACGTCCTGACTTTC
D gene: -; J gene: TRBJ2-3; V gene: TRBV7-2; clone size: -; CDR3 length: 15; CDR3 protein: CASSPRGDGTDTQYF; CDR3 DNA: TGTGCCAGCAGCCCGCGGGGTGACGGCACAGATACGCAGTATTTT
D gene: -; J gene: TRBJ1-2; V gene: TRBV18; clone size: -; CDR3 length: 14; CDR3 protein: CASSPGRDNYGYTF; CDR3 DNA: TGTGCCAGCTCACCTGGACGGGATAACTATGGCTACACCTTC
D gene: TRBD2; J gene: TRBJ2-4; V gene: TRBV18; clone size: -; CDR3 length: 16; CDR3 protein: CASSRGAGVGKNIQYF; CDR3 DNA: TGTGCCAGCTCACGGGGAGCGGGAGTCGGGAAAAACATTCAGTACTTC
D gene: -; J gene: TRBJ2-3; V gene: TRBV7-9; clone size: few; CDR3 length: 15; CDR3 protein: CASSFWDDSTDTQYF; CDR3 DNA: TGTGCCAGCAGCTTTTGGGACGATAGCACAGATACGCAGTATTTT
D gene: TRBD1; J gene: TRBJ1-1; V gene: TRBV18; clone size: few; CDR3 length: 15; CDR3 protein: CASSRNRGENTEAFF; CDR3 DNA: TGTGCCAGCTCACGCAACAGGGGTGAGAACACTGAAGCTTTCTTT
D gene: TRBD1; J gene: TRBJ2-3; V gene: TRBV14; clone size: -; CDR3 length: 15; CDR3 protein: CASSHDRVVEDTQYF; CDR3 DNA: TGTGCCAGCAGCCACGACAGGGTTGTTGAAGATACGCAGTATTTT
D gene: TRBD2; J gene: TRBJ2-7; V gene: TRBV7-2; clone size: -; CDR3 length: 13; CDR3 protein: CASRPPSGYEQYF; CDR3 DNA: TGTGCCAGCAGGCCCCCTAGCGGCTACGAGCAGTACTTC
D gene: -; J gene: TRBJ2-1; V gene: TRBV5-1; clone size: -; CDR3 length: 15; CDR3 protein: CASSLAASSYNEQFF; CDR3 DNA: TGCGCCAGCAGCTTGGCTGCTAGCTCCTACAATGAGCAGTTCTTC
D gene: TRBD2; J gene: TRBJ2-2; V gene: TRBV29-1; clone size: many; CDR3 length: 13; CDR3 protein: CSVGLAGPGELFF; CDR3 DNA: TGCAGCGTTGGACTAGCGGGACCCGGGGAGCTGTTTTTT
D gene: TRBD2; J gene: TRBJ2-2; V gene: TRBV2; clone size: many; CDR3 length: 18; CDR3 protein: CASSGDNSGRANTGELFF; CDR3 DNA: TGTGCCAGCAGTGGGGATAATAGCGGGAGGGCCAACACCGGGGAGCTGTTTTTT
D gene: TRBD1; J gene: TRBJ1-1; V gene: TRBV27; clone size: -; CDR3 length: 13; CDR3 protein: CASSPLDRVEAFF; CDR3 DNA: TGTGCCAGCAGTCCGCTAGACAGGGTTGAAGCTTTCTTT
D gene: -; J gene: TRBJ2-2; V gene: TRBV5-1; clone size: -; CDR3 length: 15; CDR3 protein: CASSFSGQHTGELFF; CDR3 DNA: TGCGCCAGCAGCTTCTCCGGACAGCACACCGGGGAGCTGTTTTTT
D gene: -; J gene: TRBJ2-1; V gene: TRBV6-6; clone size: -; CDR3 length: 16; CDR3 protein: CASSPPGAAAYNEQFF; CDR3 DNA: TGTGCCAGCAGTCCTCCAGGGGCAGCGGCCTACAATGAGCAGTTCTTC
D gene: TRBD1; J gene: TRBJ2-1; V gene: TRBV9; clone size: -; CDR3 length: 14; CDR3 protein: CASSPKVGGSEQFF; CDR3 DNA: TGTGCCAGCAGCCCCAAGGTAGGGGGCAGTGAGCAGTTCTTC
D gene: -; J gene: TRBJ1-2; V gene: TRBV6-1; clone size: -; CDR3 length: 14; CDR3 protein: CASHTSGRQYGYTF; CDR3 DNA: TGTGCCAGCCACACATCGGGTCGACAGTATGGCTACACCTTC
D gene: -; J gene: TRBJ2-6; V gene: TRBV11-2; clone size: -; CDR3 length: 15; CDR3 protein: CASSLGSSGANVLTF; CDR3 DNA: TGTGCCAGCAGCTTAGGAAGCTCTGGGGCCAACGTCCTGACTTTC
D gene: -; J gene: TRBJ2-3; V gene: TRBV2; clone size: -; CDR3 length: 13; CDR3 protein: CASMGREADTQYF; CDR3 DNA: TGTGCCAGCATGGGCCGTGAGGCAGATACGCAGTATTTT
D gene: -; J gene: TRBJ1-5; V gene: TRBV19; clone size: -; CDR3 length: 15; CDR3 protein: CASRTTAYSNQPQHF; CDR3 DNA: TGTGCCAGTAGGACTACGGCGTATAGCAATCAGCCCCAGCATTTT
D gene: TRBD1; J gene: TRBJ2-7; V gene: TRBV6-5; clone size: -; CDR3 length: 13; CDR3 protein: CATKDRESYEQYF; CDR3 DNA: TGTGCCACGAAAGACAGGGAGTCCTACGAGCAGTACTTC
D gene: TRBD1; J gene: TRBJ1-2; V gene: TRBV18; clone size: few; CDR3 length: 13; CDR3 protein: CASSQDRDYGYTF; CDR3 DNA: TGTGCCAGCTCACAAGACAGGGACTATGGCTACACCTTC
D gene: -; J gene: TRBJ2-1; V gene: TRBV19; clone size: -; CDR3 length: 16; CDR3 protein: CASSPANGRSYNEQFF; CDR3 DNA: TGTGCCAGTAGCCCGGCGAACGGCCGCTCCTACAATGAGCAGTTCTTC
D gene: TRBD1; J gene: TRBJ1-5; V gene: TRBV19; clone size: -; CDR3 length: 15; CDR3 protein: CASRTDRVGNQPQHF; CDR3 DNA: TGTGCCAGTAGAACCGACAGGGTAGGCAATCAGCCCCAGCATTTT
D gene: -; J gene: TRBJ1-2; V gene: TRBV5-4; clone size: -; CDR3 length: 11; CDR3 protein: CASSLLSGYTF; CDR3 DNA: TGTGCCAGCAGCTTGTTGTCTGGCTACACCTTC
D gene: -; J gene: TRBJ2-1; V gene: TRBV11-2; clone size: -; CDR3 length: 15; CDR3 protein: CASSSAGGVINEQFF; CDR3 DNA: TGTGCCAGCAGTTCCGCAGGAGGGGTTATCAATGAGCAGTTCTTC
D gene: TRBD2; J gene: TRBJ2-2; V gene: TRBV27; clone size: -; CDR3 length: 14; CDR3 protein: CASRGLALAGELFF; CDR3 DNA: TGTGCCAGCAGGGGACTAGCGCTTGCCGGGGAGCTGTTTTTT
D gene: TRBD1; J gene: TRBJ2-1; V gene: TRBV7-9; clone size: -; CDR3 length: 15; CDR3 protein: CASSPQGDTYNEQFF; CDR3 DNA: TGTGCCAGCAGCCCCCAGGGGGACACCTACAATGAGCAGTTCTTC
D gene: -; J gene: TRBJ2-1; V gene: TRBV2; clone size: -; CDR3 length: 13; CDR3 protein: CASSEGPWGEQFF; CDR3 DNA: TGTGCCAGCAGTGAAGGGCCCTGGGGGGAGCAGTTCTTC
D gene: TRBD1; J gene: TRBJ1-2; V gene: TRBV2; clone size: -; CDR3 length: 15; CDR3 protein: CASSVSGQGASGYTF; CDR3 DNA: TGTGCCAGCAGTGTCTCTGGACAGGGGGCGAGTGGCTACACCTTC
D gene: -; J gene: TRBJ2-7; V gene: TRBV27; clone size: -; CDR3 length: 14; CDR3 protein: CASSLYAGLDEQYF; CDR3 DNA: TGTGCCAGCAGTTTATACGCAGGGCTAGACGAGCAGTACTTC
D gene: -; J gene: TRBJ1-2; V gene: TRBV28; clone size: -; CDR3 length: 13; CDR3 protein: CASTPGLDRGYTF; CDR3 DNA: TGTGCCAGCACCCCAGGTCTCGACCGGGGCTACACCTTC
D gene: -; J gene: TRBJ2-6; V gene: TRBV10-1; clone size: -; CDR3 length: 13; CDR3 protein: CASSESGANVLTF; CDR3 DNA: TGCGCCAGCAGTGAGTCTGGGGCCAACGTCCTGACTTTC
D gene: -; J gene: TRBJ1-3; V gene: TRBV19; clone size: -; CDR3 length: 13; CDR3 protein: CAIGDSAGNTIYF; CDR3 DNA: TGTGCCATAGGGGACTCCGCTGGAAACACCATATATTTT
D gene: -; J gene: TRBJ2-3; V gene: TRBV2; clone size: few; CDR3 length: 16; CDR3 protein: CASRPYTPGGTDTQYF; CDR3 DNA: TGTGCCAGCAGACCATACACCCCTGGGGGCACAGATACGCAGTATTTT
D gene: -; J gene: TRBJ1-2; V gene: TRBV7-9; clone size: many; CDR3 length: 13; CDR3 protein: CAGAVGYNYGYTF; CDR3 DNA: TGTGCCGGGGCGGTGGGGTATAACTATGGCTACACCTTC
D gene: -; J gene: TRBJ1-5; V gene: TRBV27; clone size: -; CDR3 length: 18; CDR3 protein: CASSLKIPGPTFNQPQHF; CDR3 DNA: TGTGCCAGCAGTTTAAAGATTCCGGGTCCCACCTTCAATCAGCCCCAGCATTTT
D gene: TRBD2; J gene: TRBJ2-3; V gene: TRBV4-2; clone size: -; CDR3 length: 16; CDR3 protein: CASSPNPSGRPDTQYF; CDR3 DNA: TGTGCCAGCAGCCCGAACCCCAGCGGGAGGCCCGATACGCAGTATTTT
D gene: -; J gene: TRBJ2-5; V gene: TRBV18; clone size: -; CDR3 length: 14; CDR3 protein: CASSPAAGQETQYF; CDR3 DNA: TGTGCCAGCTCACCAGCAGCGGGCCAAGAGACCCAGTACTTC
D gene: TRBD2; J gene: TRBJ2-2; V gene: TRBV7-2; clone size: -; CDR3 length: 17; CDR3 protein: CASSRGLAGEGTGELFF; CDR3 DNA: TGTGCCAGCAGCCGGGGACTAGCGGGGGAAGGCACCGGGGAGCTGTTTTTT
D gene: -; J gene: TRBJ1-2; V gene: TRBV29-1; clone size: -; CDR3 length: 11; CDR3 protein: CSVTVGYGYTF; CDR3 DNA: TGCAGCGTTACAGTGGGCTATGGCTACACCTTC
D gene: -; J gene: TRBJ2-1; V gene: TRBV7-2; clone size: few; CDR3 length: 14; CDR3 protein: CASSFSGSYNEQFF; CDR3 DNA: TGTGCCAGCAGCTTCAGCGGGTCCTACAATGAGCAGTTCTTC
D gene: TRBD1; J gene: TRBJ1-2; V gene: TRBV4-1; clone size: -; CDR3 length: 16; CDR3 protein: CASRQGPRDRGGGYTF; CDR3 DNA: TGCGCCAGCAGGCAAGGCCCACGCGACAGGGGGGGTGGCTACACCTTC
D gene: -; J gene: TRBJ2-5; V gene: TRBV28; clone size: -; CDR3 length: 13; CDR3 protein: CASSPTSLETQYF; CDR3 DNA: TGTGCCAGCAGTCCGACTAGTTTGGAGACCCAGTACTTC
D gene: -; J gene: TRBJ1-2; V gene: TRBV7-3; clone size: -; CDR3 length: 13; CDR3 protein: CASSLDGTAGYTF; CDR3 DNA: TGTGCCAGCAGCTTAGACGGTACGGCGGGCTACACCTTC
D gene: TRBD2; J gene: TRBJ2-7; V gene: TRBV6-5; clone size: -; CDR3 length: 16; CDR3 protein: CASSYSVGGSSYEQYF; CDR3 DNA: TGTGCCAGCAGTTACTCAGTGGGGGGGAGCTCCTACGAGCAGTACTTC
D gene: -; J gene: TRBJ2-5; V gene: TRBV5-1; clone size: -; CDR3 length: 16; CDR3 protein: CASSLEASPRQETQYF; CDR3 DNA: TGCGCCAGCAGCTTGGAGGCCAGCCCTCGTCAAGAGACCCAGTACTTC
D gene: TRBD1; J gene: TRBJ1-5; V gene: TRBV19; clone size: -; CDR3 length: 16; CDR3 protein: CASRTFSGQGVQPQHF; CDR3 DNA: TGTGCCAGTCGAACCTTCTCGGGACAGGGGGTTCAGCCCCAGCATTTT
D gene: TRBD1; J gene: TRBJ1-2; V gene: TRBV10-2; clone size: many; CDR3 length: 15; CDR3 protein: CASSESMGQTYGYTF; CDR3 DNA: TGCGCCAGCAGTGAGTCAATGGGACAGACCTATGGCTACACCTTC
D gene: -; J gene: TRBJ1-1; V gene: TRBV11-1; clone size: -; CDR3 length: 13; CDR3 protein: CASSLGATTETAF; CDR3 DNA: TGTGCCAGCAGCCTAGGGGCAACGACCGAGACGGCGTTT
D gene: -; J gene: TRBJ1-2; V gene: TRBV28; clone size: -; CDR3 length: 14; CDR3 protein: CATSPPAFSHGYTF; CDR3 DNA: TGTGCCACCTCCCCCCCGGCATTTAGCCATGGCTACACCTTC
D gene: -; J gene: TRBJ1-2; V gene: TRBV6-6; clone size: -; CDR3 length: 12; CDR3 protein: CASSFPGGGYTF; CDR3 DNA: TGTGCCAGCAGTTTTCCGGGTGGTGGCTACACCTTC
D gene: TRBD1; J gene: TRBJ2-4; V gene: TRBV7-9; clone size: -; CDR3 length: 16; CDR3 protein: CASSLGQGASKNIQYF; CDR3 DNA: TGTGCCAGCAGCCTAGGACAGGGGGCGTCCAAAAACATTCAGTACTTC
D gene: TRBD2; J gene: TRBJ2-7; V gene: TRBV18; clone size: -; CDR3 length: 15; CDR3 protein: CASSPYGLAGGEQYF; CDR3 DNA: TGTGCCAGCTCACCTTACGGACTAGCGGGAGGCGAGCAGTACTTC